This is a list of T cell receptor beta chains from one sample in a study of regulatory T cells in long-lasting Graves disease. TCRdb redid the calling of the multiplex PCR reads with MiXCR, one entry per CDR3 protein. The sample gives some 450,000 distinct CDR3 sequences, 16% of which show up once; about 10% is in the top ten. These data also featured in a second study, about T cells in Graves' hyperthyroidism and ophthalmopathy.

Sequenced material: peripheral blood mononuclear cells (PBMCs), taken at new diagnosis, from a patient treated with antithyroid drugs. The receptors were sampled from a woman between 25 and 40 years old with Graves disease. The CDR3 runs from the conserved cysteine through the conserved F or W. A D gene is named only where the DNA matches it firmly. Some rows mark clone size as missing; the rest say once, few, many or name a class of expanded clone.

J: TRBJ2-3
V: TRBV20-1
size: NA
D: TRBD2
CDR3: CSARVPWGLADTDTQYF
DNA: TGCAGTGCTAGAGTCCCCTGGGGACTAGCGGACACAGATACGCAGTATTTT

J: TRBJ2-5
V: TRBV6-5
size: many
D: NA
CDR3: CASSYRLGETQYF
DNA: TGTGCCAGCAGTTACCGGCTCGGCGAGACCCAGTACTTC

J: TRBJ2-5
V: TRBV27
size: few
D: NA
CDR3: CASSMRGSGETQYF
DNA: TGTGCCAGCAGCATGCGGGGTTCTGGAGAGACCCAGTACTTC

J: TRBJ2-1
V: TRBV6-4
size: NA
D: NA
CDR3: CASSDGGGSYNEQFF
DNA: TGTGCCAGCAGTGACGGAGGGGGCTCCTACAATGAGCAGTTCTTC

J: TRBJ1-2
V: TRBV12-3/TRBV12-4
size: many
D: NA
CDR3: CASSPTPGLTNYGYTF
DNA: TGTGCCAGCAGCCCTACTCCGGGACTGACTAACTATGGCTACACCTTC

J: TRBJ2-7
V: TRBV10-3
size: many
D: NA
CDR3: CAISEPRARLYEQYF
DNA: TGTGCCATCAGTGAGCCAAGGGCCAGACTCTACGAGCAGTACTTC

J: TRBJ2-5
V: TRBV28
size: many
D: TRBD1
CDR3: CASSSPGQGRETQYF
DNA: TGTGCCAGCAGTTCCCCGGGACAGGGGAGGGAGACCCAGTACTTC

J: TRBJ1-1
V: TRBV3-1
size: many
D: NA
CDR3: CASSQTQTGNTEAFF
DNA: TGTGCCAGCAGCCAAACCCAGACAGGGAACACTGAAGCTTTCTTT

J: TRBJ1-5
V: TRBV7-2
size: few
D: NA
CDR3: CASRGEGVVNQPQHF
DNA: TGTGCCAGCAGGGGGGAGGGGGTGGTCAATCAGCCCCAGCATTTT

J: TRBJ2-7
V: TRBV10-3
size: many
D: TRBD2
CDR3: CAISAEAGGTYEQYF
DNA: TGTGCCATCAGCGCTGAAGCGGGAGGAACGTACGAGCAGTACTTC

J: TRBJ2-1
V: TRBV2
size: many
D: NA
CDR3: CASSRNEQFF
DNA: TGTGCCAGCAGCCGGAATGAGCAGTTCTTC

J: TRBJ2-3
V: TRBV6-1
size: many
D: TRBD1
CDR3: CASSEYRGVLDTQYF
DNA: TGTGCCAGCAGTGAATACAGGGGAGTATTGGATACGCAGTATTTT

J: TRBJ1-6
V: TRBV28
size: NA
D: NA
CDR3: CAPRPRGLRSPLHF
DNA: TGTGCCCCCCGGCCGAGGGGACTCCGGTCACCCCTCCACTTT

J: TRBJ2-7
V: TRBV7-9
size: many
D: NA
CDR3: CASSFPGQGGSTEQYF
DNA: TGTGCCAGCAGCTTCCCGGGACAAGGAGGCTCGACCGAGCAGTACTTC

J: TRBJ2-7
V: TRBV28
size: many
D: TRBD2
CDR3: CASSFVAGGVYEQYF
DNA: TGTGCCAGCAGTTTCGTAGCGGGAGGTGTCTACGAGCAGTACTTC

J: TRBJ2-1
V: TRBV28
size: many
D: TRBD2
CDR3: CASSLWKSSGRDLYNEQFF
DNA: TGTGCCAGCAGTTTATGGAAATCCAGCGGGAGAGACCTATACAATGAGCAGTTCTTC

J: TRBJ2-2
V: TRBV15
size: NA
D: NA
CDR3: CATRRTRNTGELFF
DNA: TGTGCCACCAGGAGGACGCGAAACACCGGGGAGCTGTTTTTT

J: TRBJ1-5
V: TRBV19
size: NA
D: NA
CDR3: CASSDRTNQLQHF
DNA: TGTGCCAGTTCTGACAGGACCAATCAGCTCCAGCATTTT

J: TRBJ2-7
V: TRBV7-3
size: many
D: NA
CDR3: CASSLTRRDEQYF
DNA: TGTGCCAGCAGCTTAACCCGCAGGGACGAGCAGTACTTC

J: TRBJ2-5
V: TRBV29-1
size: NA
D: NA
CDR3: CSVDPEGGAQYF
DNA: TGCAGCGTTGATCCGGAGGGAGGAGCCCAGTACTTC

J: TRBJ1-1
V: TRBV5-1
size: many
D: TRBD1
CDR3: CASSPGTASGGTEAFF
DNA: TGCGCCAGCAGCCCAGGGACAGCCTCGGGGGGTACTGAAGCTTTCTTT

J: TRBJ1-2
V: TRBV4-1
size: NA
D: NA
CDR3: CASSQQGSNYGYTF
DNA: TGCGCCAGCAGCCAGCAAGGGTCTAACTATGGCTACACCTTC

J: TRBJ2-1
V: TRBV9
size: NA
D: NA
CDR3: CASSVVPAEGSYNEQFF
DNA: TGTGCCAGCAGCGTAGTCCCCGCGGAGGGTTCCTACAATGAGCAGTTCTTC

J: TRBJ2-7
V: TRBV14
size: few
D: NA
CDR3: CASSQRQGSYEQYF
DNA: TGTGCCAGCAGCCAACGGCAGGGCTCCTACGAGCAGTACTTC

J: TRBJ2-2
V: TRBV28
size: many
D: NA
CDR3: CASSLFWQGNGELFF
DNA: TGTGCCAGCAGTTTATTTTGGCAGGGTAACGGGGAGCTGTTTTTT

J: TRBJ2-3
V: TRBV11-2
size: many
D: NA
CDR3: CASSLVAGASTDTQYF
DNA: TGTGCCAGCAGCTTAGTTGCGGGGGCTAGCACAGATACGCAGTATTTT

J: TRBJ1-2
V: TRBV6-2/TRBV6-3
size: many
D: NA
CDR3: CASSLISGEHNYGYTF
DNA: TGTGCCAGCAGTTTAATATCAGGGGAGCATAACTATGGCTACACCTTC

J: TRBJ1-5
V: TRBV12-3/TRBV12-4
size: NA
D: NA
CDR3: CASSLGSSGQPQHF
DNA: TGTGCCAGCAGTTTAGGGAGCTCAGGTCAGCCCCAGCATTTT

J: TRBJ1-1
V: TRBV12-3/TRBV12-4
size: many
D: NA
CDR3: CASSPPEGEETTEAFF
DNA: TGTGCCAGCAGTCCTCCTGAGGGCGAGGAGACAACTGAAGCTTTCTTT

J: TRBJ1-1
V: TRBV10-3
size: many
D: NA
CDR3: CAIVLMRGHGGSLRENTEAFF
DNA: TGTGCCATCGTTCTCATGAGGGGTCACGGTGGCAGTCTCCGAGAGAACACTGAAGCTTTCTTT

J: TRBJ1-6
V: TRBV7-2
size: many
D: NA
CDR3: CASSPVDSPLHF
DNA: TGTGCCAGCAGCCCGGTGGATTCACCCCTCCACTTT

J: TRBJ2-2
V: TRBV6-4
size: NA
D: NA
CDR3: CASSDSGLRGELFF
DNA: TGTGCCAGCAGTGACTCAGGGCTCCGCGGGGAGCTGTTTTTT